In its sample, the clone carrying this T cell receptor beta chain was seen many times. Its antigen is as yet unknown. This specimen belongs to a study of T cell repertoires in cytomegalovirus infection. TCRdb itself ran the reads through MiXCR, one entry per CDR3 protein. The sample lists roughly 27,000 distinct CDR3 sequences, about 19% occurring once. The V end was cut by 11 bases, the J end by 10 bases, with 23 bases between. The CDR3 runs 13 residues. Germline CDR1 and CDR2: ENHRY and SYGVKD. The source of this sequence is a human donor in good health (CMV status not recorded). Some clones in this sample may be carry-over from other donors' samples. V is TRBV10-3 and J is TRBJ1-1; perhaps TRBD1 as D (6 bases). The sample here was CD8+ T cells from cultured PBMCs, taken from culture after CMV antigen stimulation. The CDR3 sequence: CASIRHRDGRAFF. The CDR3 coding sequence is TGTGCCTCCATAAGGCACAGGGACGGGAGAGCTTTCTTT.